These 14 T cell receptor beta chains were sequenced from one sample in a study of cytomegalovirus exposure and HLA in healthy donors. Both 60 Vbeta primers and 13 Jbeta primers went into the PCR. Produced via immunoSEQ multiplex PCR; TCRdb's table is partial and in-frame only. The sample totals 100,000 to 150,000 clones. Sequencing was carried out using PBMCs. The receptors were gathered from a man aged 40-50 years in good health and CMV-seronegative.

The chain carries TRBV7-9 and TRBJ2-1; TRBD1 matches at 7 bases. Germline CDR1 is SEHNR and CDR2 is FQNEAQ (reference sequence). V was pared by 7 bases and J by 11 bases, with 11 bases of the junction left unmatched. The CDR3 totals 13 residues. The CDR3 DNA is TGTGCCAGCAACCTTGTTCCGACAGGGCAGCAGTTCTTC. This sequence encodes CASNLVPTGQQFF.

The rearrangement links TRBV4-3 to TRBJ2-7, with 7 nucleotides matching TRBD2. Trimming removed 0 bases from V and 0 bases from J; junction bases left unmatched: 8. Germline lookup yields CDR1 LGHNA and CDR2 YSLEER. The CDR3 spans 17 residues. CDR3 in amino acids: CASSQEAGGLSSYEQYF. CDR3 nucleotides: TGCGCCAGCAGCCAAGAGGCCGGGGGGTTGAGCTCCTACGAGCAGTACTTC.

The gene calls are TRBV7-9 and TRBJ2-5; TRBD1 might be the D (6 bases). The CDR3 is made up of 17 amino acids. CDR1 and CDR2 from the germline V gene are SEHNR and FQNEAQ (reference sequence). Trimming shortened V by 0 bases and J by 4 bases, and 18 bases separated the two germline ends. Written as DNA, the CDR3 is TGTGCCAGCAGCTTAGCCTTGTGGGGGCCAACAGGAGAGACCCAGTACTTC. Protein sequence: CASSLALWGPTGETQYF.

The V gene is TRBV7-9, the J gene TRBJ2-1, with D maybe TRBD2 (6 bases). V shed 1 base and J shed 15 bases, with 16 bases lying between them. This CDR3 is 13 amino acids long. Germline CDR1 and CDR2: SEHNR and FQNEAQ (reference sequence). In DNA, the CDR3 is TGTGCCAGCAGCTTAGTTCTCCTGCGGGAACGGTTCTTC. Its translation is CASSLVLLRERFF.

The chain combines TRBV2 with TRBJ2-7; D gene unclear. CDR1 SNHLY and CDR2 FYNNEI come from the germline V gene. The CDR3 runs to 13 residues. Trimming stripped 3 bases from V and 1 base from J, with 7 bases between. CDR3 sequence: CASSDRRSYEQYF. CDR3 nucleotides: TGTGCCAGCAGTGACAGGCGTTCCTACGAGCAGTACTTC. The complete variable domain, with remaining parts taken from reference TRBV2 and TRBJ2-7, reads EPEVTQTPSHQVTQMGQEVILRCVPISNHLYFYWYRQILGQKVEFLVSFYNNEISEKSEIFDDQFSVERPDGSNFTLKIRSTKLEDSAMYFCASSDRRSYEQYFGPGTRLTVT.

The chain joins TRBV5-4 to TRBJ2-2; TRBD2 matches 8 bases. The CDR3 sequence is 16 residues long. Germline loops: CDR1 SGHNT, CDR2 YYREEE (reference sequence). Trimming removed 4 bases from V and 1 base from J; junction bases left unmatched: 6. DNA of the CDR3: TGTGCCAGCAGCAGGGGGGGACTAGTGAACACCGGGGAGCTGTTTTTT. Its protein is CASSRGGLVNTGELFF.

The gene calls are TRBV28 and TRBJ2-7; 9 bases match TRBD2. This CDR3 region has 16 residues. Germline trimming cut 4 bases from V and 2 bases from J; bases unmatched to any gene: 9. Germline CDR1 reads MDHEN; CDR2 reads SYDVKM. The CDR3 here is CASSSNALAGTYEQYF. CDR3 in DNA: TGTGCCAGCAGTTCCAATGCTCTAGCGGGAACCTACGAGCAGTACTTC.

The chain links TRBV30 to TRBJ1-5; D gene uncertain. The germline gives CDR1 GTSNPN, CDR2 SVGIG (reference sequence). Trimming removed 0 bases from V and 0 bases from J, with 15 bases in between. The CDR3 sequence is 17 residues long. The CDR3: CAWSVRRGGNSNQPQHF. The CDR3 coding sequence is TGTGCCTGGAGTGTAAGGCGCGGAGGGAATAGCAATCAGCCCCAGCATTTT.

This chain uses TRBV6-1 with TRBJ2-3; the D gene is possibly TRBD2 (5 bases). Between the trimmed V and J ends, which lost 4 bases and 1 base, there was a span of 9 bases. The germline V gene encodes CDR1 MNHNS and CDR2 SASEGT. CDR3 length equals 14 residues. CDR3: CASSASPGTDTQYF. The CDR3 DNA is TGTGCCAGCAGTGCTAGCCCAGGCACAGATACGCAGTATTTT.

The chain uses TRBV21-1 and TRBJ2-2; the tabulated D call, TRBD1, remains unverified against the DNA. TRBV21-1 is a documented pseudogene. The CDR3 loop spans 16 amino acids. CDR3 loop: CASSRRDRGNTGELFF. CDR3 coding DNA: TGTGCCAGCAGCCGCCGGGACAGGGGAAACACCGGGGAGCTGTTTTTT.

The rearrangement links TRBV19 to TRBJ2-2, with 8 bases fitting TRBD2. The CDR3 sequence is 17 residues long. Germline V gene sequence: CDR1 LNHDA, CDR2 SQIVND (reference sequence). V lost 6 bases to trimming and J lost 2 bases; unmatched junction nucleotides: 11. The CDR3 DNA reads TGTGCCAGTAGCTTAATACTAGCGGAGGGAAACACCGGGGAGCTGTTTTTT. Translated: CASSLILAEGNTGELFF.

This chain uses TRBV6-1 with TRBJ1-1; possible D gene TRBD1, 6 bases. V was cut by 8 bases and J by 1 base, with 14 bases left in between. Looked up from germline, CDR1 is MNHNS and CDR2 is SASEGT. CDR3 length: 14 amino acids. The CDR3 loop reads CASLWGQGNTEAFF. CDR3 sequence (DNA): TGTGCCAGCCTCTGGGGGCAAGGGAACACTGAAGCTTTCTTT.

The rearrangement links TRBV6-5 to TRBJ1-2; 8 nucleotides match TRBD1. The V gene end was trimmed by 6 bases and the J gene end by 4 bases; junction bases not matched to a gene: 7. The CDR3 runs to 14 residues. The germline V gene encodes CDR1 MNHEY and CDR2 SVGAGI. CDR3: CASRLGQGGYGYTF. CDR3 nucleotides: TGTGCCAGCAGACTCGGACAGGGTGGCTATGGCTACACCTTC.

The chain recombines TRBV6-5 with TRBJ2-7; D might be TRBD1 (6 bases). Looked up from germline, CDR1 is MNHEY and CDR2 is SVGAGI. The length of the CDR3 is 13 residues. V was trimmed by 6 bases and J by 0 bases, leaving 9 bases between them. CDR3 sequence (DNA): TGTGCCAGCAGGGACAGAAACTCCTACGAGCAGTACTTC. The encoded protein is CASRDRNSYEQYF.